This is a list of T cell receptor beta chains from one sample in a study of cytomegalovirus exposure and HLA in healthy donors. Libraries were prepared by immunoSEQ multiplex PCR; TCRdb keeps only in-frame clonotypes and omits some of them. The sample has about 80,000 clones; under 65% are singletons. The sequenced material came from PBMCs. The receptors shown here come from a male donor in good health and CMV-seropositive. The CDR3 runs from the conserved cysteine through the conserved F or W. Fields, in order: J gene, D gene, V gene, clone size, CDR3 DNA, CDR3 protein. D genes are given only for firm matches. Some rows have no size entry. The others give once, few or many, or a class for an expanded clone.

j_gene: TRBJ1-2
d_gene: TRBD1
v_gene: TRBV5-6
abundance: -
CDR3nt: TGTGCCAGCAGCGCGGCAGGGGGCGAGGATGGCTACACCTTC
CDR3aa: CASSAAGGEDGYTF

j_gene: TRBJ1-4
d_gene: TRBD1
v_gene: TRBV6-6
abundance: few
CDR3nt: TGTGCCAGCACCCAGACAGGGACTAATGAAAAACTGTTTTTT
CDR3aa: CASTQTGTNEKLFF

j_gene: TRBJ2-2
d_gene: -
v_gene: TRBV5-4
abundance: -
CDR3nt: TGTGCCAGCAGCCCAGACAGGGGAGGGGCCGGGGAGCTGTTTTTT
CDR3aa: CASSPDRGGAGELFF

j_gene: TRBJ1-1
d_gene: -
v_gene: TRBV6-5
abundance: -
CDR3nt: TGTGCCAGCAGTTACTCAAGCGATGAAGCTTTCTTT
CDR3aa: CASSYSSDEAFF

j_gene: TRBJ2-5
d_gene: TRBD1
v_gene: TRBV5-4
abundance: -
CDR3nt: TGTGCCAGCAGCTCAGGACAGGGTCAGGAGACCCAGTACTTC
CDR3aa: CASSSGQGQETQYF

j_gene: TRBJ1-2
d_gene: -
v_gene: TRBV5-1
abundance: -
CDR3nt: TGCGCCAGCAGCCTGACAGAGGTTGGCTACACCTTC
CDR3aa: CASSLTEVGYTF

j_gene: TRBJ1-1
d_gene: -
v_gene: TRBV15
abundance: -
CDR3nt: TGTGCCACCAGCAGCACCAGGGCCACTGAAGCTTTCTTT
CDR3aa: CATSSTRATEAFF

j_gene: TRBJ2-7
d_gene: -
v_gene: TRBV5-1
abundance: few
CDR3nt: TGCGCCAGCAGCTTGGATCCACATTACGAGCAGTACTTC
CDR3aa: CASSLDPHYEQYF

j_gene: TRBJ2-5
d_gene: -
v_gene: TRBV7-9
abundance: -
CDR3nt: TGTGCCAGCAGCCCGGGTAGGCGTCCGTACTTC
CDR3aa: CASSPGRRPYF

j_gene: TRBJ2-7
d_gene: -
v_gene: TRBV5-6
abundance: -
CDR3nt: TGTGCCAGCAGCTTGATGTCTAGCTACGAGCAGTACTTC
CDR3aa: CASSLMSSYEQYF

j_gene: TRBJ1-1
d_gene: -
v_gene: TRBV7-9
abundance: -
CDR3nt: TGTGCCAGCAGCTTAGACATAACGAACACTGAAGCTTTCTTT
CDR3aa: CASSLDITNTEAFF

j_gene: TRBJ2-3
d_gene: -
v_gene: TRBV28
abundance: -
CDR3nt: TGTGCCAGCACCCCTCGGACAGAGGGTACAGATACGCAGTATTTT
CDR3aa: CASTPRTEGTDTQYF

j_gene: TRBJ1-2
d_gene: -
v_gene: TRBV29-1
abundance: -
CDR3nt: TGCAGCGTTGAAATTGGGCCGGCAGCTATTAACTATGGCTACACCTTC
CDR3aa: CSVEIGPAAINYGYTF

j_gene: TRBJ2-6
d_gene: -
v_gene: TRBV7-3
abundance: -
CDR3nt: TGTGCCAGCAGCTTACGCGGCGGTCGGGGAAACTCTGGGGCCAACGTCCTGACTTTC
CDR3aa: CASSLRGGRGNSGANVLTF